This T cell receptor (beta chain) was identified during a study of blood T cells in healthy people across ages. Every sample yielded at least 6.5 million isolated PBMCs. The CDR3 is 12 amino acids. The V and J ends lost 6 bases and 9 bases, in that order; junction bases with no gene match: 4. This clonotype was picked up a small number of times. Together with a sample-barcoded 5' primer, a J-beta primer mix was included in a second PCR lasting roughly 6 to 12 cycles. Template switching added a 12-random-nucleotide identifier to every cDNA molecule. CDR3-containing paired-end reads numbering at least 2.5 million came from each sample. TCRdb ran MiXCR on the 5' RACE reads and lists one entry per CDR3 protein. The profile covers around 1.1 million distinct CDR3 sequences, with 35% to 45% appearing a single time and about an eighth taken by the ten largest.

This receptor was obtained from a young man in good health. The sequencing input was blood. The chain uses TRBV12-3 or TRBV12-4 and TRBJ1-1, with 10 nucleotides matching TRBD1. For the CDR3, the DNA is TGTGCCAGCAGCAGACAGGGGGCTCAAGCTTTCTTT. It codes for CASSRQGAQAFF.